The rows below give T cell receptor beta chains drawn from one sample of a study of cytomegalovirus exposure and HLA in healthy donors. Assay: immunoSEQ multiplex PCR; the TCRdb copy retains only in-frame clones and omits some. The table shows 150,000 to 200,000 clones, with around four fifths occurring only once. Sequenced material: PBMCs. These receptor sequences come from a woman aged 25 to 39 in good health and CMV-seronegative. The CDR3 runs from the conserved cysteine through the conserved F or W. A D gene is named only where the DNA matches it firmly. Clone size is shown for a subset of rows, as once, few, many or a class of expanded clone.

j_call	d_call	clone_size	cdr3_length	v_call	cdr3_nt	cdr3_aa
TRBJ2-1	.	.	14	TRBV13	TGTGCCAGCAGCCCTGTAACGAGGCGCCCAGTCCCGTTCTTC	CASSPVTRRPVPFF
TRBJ2-7	TRBD2	once	15	TRBV7-9	TGTGCCAGCAGCTTGAGACTAGCGGGGGTCTACGAGCAGTACTTC	CASSLRLAGVYEQYF
TRBJ1-1	TRBD1	.	15	TRBV5-1	TGCGCCAGCAGCCATGAAGAGTTTGGGGACAGGGGAGCTTTCTTT	CASSHEEFGDRGAFF
TRBJ2-5	.	.	14	TRBV10-3	TGTGCCATCAGTGACCGTATAGGAGAAGAGACCCAGTACTTC	CAISDRIGEETQYF
TRBJ2-2	.	.	15	TRBV9	TGTGCCAGCAGCGTAGGTCTCACGGGGACCGGGGAGCTGTTTTTT	CASSVGLTGTGELFF
TRBJ2-4	.	once	11	TRBV30	TGTGCCTGGAGCCAGGGAAACATTCAGTACTTC	CAWSQGNIQYF
TRBJ1-1	TRBD1	few	13	TRBV7-9	TGTTCCAGCAGCGGAAACAGGGGTGGTGGAGCTTTCTTT	CSSSGNRGGGAFF
TRBJ2-5	TRBD2	.	15	TRBV5-1	TGCGCCAGCATCTTATCGGGGGGGAGCCAAGAGACCCAGTACTTC	CASILSGGSQETQYF
TRBJ1-1	.	.	12	TRBV30	TGTGCCTGGAGTGCCTACTCCTCTGAACCTTTCTTT	CAWSAYSSEPFF
TRBJ2-5	.	.	11	TRBV2	TGTGCCAGTGGACGAGGGGAGACCCAGTACTTC	CASGRGETQYF
TRBJ2-1	TRBD1	.	16	TRBV4-1	TGCGCCAGCAGCCCGGTACGGGACAGGGCCTTTTATGAGCAGTTCTTC	CASSPVRDRAFYEQFF
TRBJ2-7	.	.	16	TRBV21-1	TGTGCCAGCAGCACCCGACAGGGGTCGGATCCCTACGAGCAGTACTTC	CASSTRQGSDPYEQYF
TRBJ1-4	TRBD1	once	14	TRBV12-5	TGTGCTAGTGGTGCGACAGGGCTCGGTGAAAAACTGTTTTTT	CASGATGLGEKLFF
TRBJ2-5	.	.	15	TRBV9	TGTGCCAGCAGCGAACCGGGGGCCGCGGGGGAGGCCCAGTACTTC	CASSEPGAAGEAQYF
TRBJ1-4	TRBD1	.	16	TRBV19	TGTGCCAGTACCGGTCGGACAGGGAGGACTAATGAAAAACTGTTTTTT	CASTGRTGRTNEKLFF
TRBJ2-5	TRBD2	.	14	TRBV27	TGTGCCAGCAGTTTATTGGGCGGGGAGGGGACCCAGTACTTC	CASSLLGGEGTQYF
TRBJ1-2	.	.	15	TRBV18	TGTGCCAGCTCACCGGGTCAGCCGCTAGGCTATGGCTACACCTTC	CASSPGQPLGYGYTF
TRBJ1-5	.	once	15	TRBV11-2	TGTGCCAGCAGCTTAGATCCAGGTCAGGGGCAGCCCCAGCATTTT	CASSLDPGQGQPQHF
TRBJ1-1	.	.	14	TRBV5-1	TGCGCCAGCAGCTTGGGTGGGGCGCGGACTGAAGCTTTCTTT	CASSLGGARTEAFF
TRBJ1-4	TRBD1	.	16	TRBV19	TGTGCCAGTAAGAAAGGGGGCCAAAGTAGGAATGAAAAACTGTTTTTT	CASKKGGQSRNEKLFF
TRBJ2-5	TRBD2	.	21	TRBV18	TGTGCCAGCTCACCATTACTCTTCAGCGGAGCGGGGGGTGCCTTGAAAGAGACCCAGTACTTC	CASSPLLFSGAGGALKETQYF
TRBJ1-1	.	.	11	TRBV6-1	TGTGCCAGCAGGTCGGGGACTGAAGCTTTCTTT	CASRSGTEAFF
TRBJ2-7	.	.	12	TRBV19	TGTGCCAGTAGTTTTAACGGCTACGAGCAGTACTTC	CASSFNGYEQYF
TRBJ1-1	.	many	10	TRBV20-1	TGCAGTGCTCAGGGAATTGGAGCTTTCTTT	CSAQGIGAFF
TRBJ2-3	TRBD1	.	14	TRBV25-1	TGTGCCAGCAGTGACCGGGACAGAACAGATACGCAGTATTTT	CASSDRDRTDTQYF
TRBJ2-7	.	.	16	TRBV5-1	TGCGCCAGCAGCTTGGCCCCGGGGGTGAGCTCCTACGAGCAGTACTTC	CASSLAPGVSSYEQYF
TRBJ2-5	TRBD2	.	13	TRBV7-7	TGTGCTAGCAGCCCGGGGGGGGGAGAGACCCAGTACTTC	CASSPGGGETQYF
TRBJ2-1	TRBD1	few	13	TRBV11-2	TGTGCCAGCAGCATGACAGGGGGCAATGAGCAGTTCTTC	CASSMTGGNEQFF
TRBJ1-5	.	.	16	TRBV5-5	TGTGCCAGCAGCTTTGACGCGGGGAAAGGGAATCAGCCCCAGCATTTT	CASSFDAGKGNQPQHF
TRBJ1-1	.	.	16	TRBV5-1	TGCGCCAGCAGCCGGGGGGGGGCGGATATGAACACTGAAGCTTTCTTT	CASSRGGADMNTEAFF
TRBJ1-5	TRBD1	.	13	TRBV19	TGTGCCAGTAGCGGACAGGGTGATCAGCCCCAGCATTTT	CASSGQGDQPQHF
TRBJ2-1	TRBD2	.	16	TRBV7-2	TGTGCCAGCAGCTTAGCGGGACGGGGGGGCGGGAATGAGCAGTTCTTC	CASSLAGRGGGNEQFF
TRBJ1-2	TRBD1	.	16	TRBV4-1	TGCGCCAGCAGCGCCTTAACCGCAACAGGGGGCAGGGGCTACACCTTC	CASSALTATGGRGYTF